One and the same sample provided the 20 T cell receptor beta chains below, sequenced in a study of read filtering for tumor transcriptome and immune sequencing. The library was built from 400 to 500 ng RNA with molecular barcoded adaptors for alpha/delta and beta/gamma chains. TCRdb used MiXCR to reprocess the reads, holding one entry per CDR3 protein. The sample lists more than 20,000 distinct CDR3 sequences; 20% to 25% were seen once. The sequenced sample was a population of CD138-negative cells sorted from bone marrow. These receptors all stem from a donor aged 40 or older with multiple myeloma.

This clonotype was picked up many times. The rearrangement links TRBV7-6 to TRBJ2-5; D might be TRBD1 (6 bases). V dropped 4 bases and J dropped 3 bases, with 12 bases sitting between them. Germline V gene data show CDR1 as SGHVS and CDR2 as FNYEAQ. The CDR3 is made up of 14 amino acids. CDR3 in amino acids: CASSSGQPEETQYF. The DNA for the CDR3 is TGTGCCAGCAGCTCAGGACAGCCGGAAGAGACCCAGTACTTC.

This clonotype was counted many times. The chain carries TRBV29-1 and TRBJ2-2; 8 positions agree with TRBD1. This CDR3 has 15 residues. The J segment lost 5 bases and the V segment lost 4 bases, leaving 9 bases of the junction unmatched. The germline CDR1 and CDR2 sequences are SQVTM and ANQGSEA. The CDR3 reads CSVGAGGATTGELFF. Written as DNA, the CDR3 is TGCAGCGTTGGTGCAGGGGGCGCGACGACCGGGGAGCTGTTTTTT.

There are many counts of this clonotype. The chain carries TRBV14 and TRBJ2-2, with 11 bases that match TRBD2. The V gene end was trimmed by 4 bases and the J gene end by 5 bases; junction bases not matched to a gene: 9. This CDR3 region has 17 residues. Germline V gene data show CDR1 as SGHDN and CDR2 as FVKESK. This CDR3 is CASSPHSGRARTGELFF. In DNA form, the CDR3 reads TGTGCCAGCAGCCCCCATAGCGGGAGGGCCCGAACCGGGGAGCTGTTTTTT.

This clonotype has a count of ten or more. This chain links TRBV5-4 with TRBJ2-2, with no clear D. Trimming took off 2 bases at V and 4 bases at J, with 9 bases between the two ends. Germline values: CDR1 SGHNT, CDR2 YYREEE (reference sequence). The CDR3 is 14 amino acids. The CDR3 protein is CASSFVSATGELFF. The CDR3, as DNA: TGTGCCAGCAGCTTCGTCAGCGCCACCGGGGAGCTGTTTTTT.

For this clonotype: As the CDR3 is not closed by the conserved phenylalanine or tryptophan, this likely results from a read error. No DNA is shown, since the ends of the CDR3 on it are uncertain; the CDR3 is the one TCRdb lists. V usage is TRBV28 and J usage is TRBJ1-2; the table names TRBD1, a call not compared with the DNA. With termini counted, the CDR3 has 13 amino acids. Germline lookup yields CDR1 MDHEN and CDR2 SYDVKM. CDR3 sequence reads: CASRQGGARGSTS.

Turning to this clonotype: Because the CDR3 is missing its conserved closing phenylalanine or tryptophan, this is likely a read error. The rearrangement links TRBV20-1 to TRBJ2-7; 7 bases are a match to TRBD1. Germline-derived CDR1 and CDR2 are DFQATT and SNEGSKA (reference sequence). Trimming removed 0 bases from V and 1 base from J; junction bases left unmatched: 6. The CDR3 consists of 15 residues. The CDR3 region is CSAREFPGQSYEQYL. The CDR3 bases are TGCAGTGCTAGAGAGTTCCCGGGACAGTCCTACGAGCAGTACCTC.

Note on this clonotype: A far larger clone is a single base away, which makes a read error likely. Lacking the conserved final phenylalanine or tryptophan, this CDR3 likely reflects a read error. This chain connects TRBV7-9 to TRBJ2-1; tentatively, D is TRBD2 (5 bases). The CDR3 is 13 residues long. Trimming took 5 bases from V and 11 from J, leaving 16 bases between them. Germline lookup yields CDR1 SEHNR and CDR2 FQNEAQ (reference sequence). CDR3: CASSPPSSVKQFS. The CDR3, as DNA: TGTGCCAGCAGCCCCCCTAGCTCTGTGAAGCAGTTCTCC.

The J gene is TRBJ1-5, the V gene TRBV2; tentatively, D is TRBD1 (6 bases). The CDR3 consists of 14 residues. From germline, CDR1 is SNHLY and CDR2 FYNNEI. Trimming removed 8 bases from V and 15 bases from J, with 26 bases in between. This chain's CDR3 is CASGGRTENQPLHF. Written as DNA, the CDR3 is TGTGCCAGCGGGGGCCGGACAGAAAATCAGCCCTTGCATTTT.

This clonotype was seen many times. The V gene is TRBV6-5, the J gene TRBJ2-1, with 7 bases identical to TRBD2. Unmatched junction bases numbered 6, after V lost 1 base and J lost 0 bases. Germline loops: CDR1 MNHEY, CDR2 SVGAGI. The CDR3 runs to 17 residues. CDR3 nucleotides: TGTGCCAGCAGTTACTGGGGGGGGGGGACCTCCTACAATGAGCAGTTCTTC. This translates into CASSYWGGGTSYNEQFF.

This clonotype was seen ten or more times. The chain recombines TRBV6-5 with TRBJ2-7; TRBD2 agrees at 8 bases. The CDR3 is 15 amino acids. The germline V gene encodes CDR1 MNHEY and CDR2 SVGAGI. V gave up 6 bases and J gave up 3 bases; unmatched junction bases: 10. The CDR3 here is CASSVLAGMIYEQYF. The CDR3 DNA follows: TGTGCCAGCAGCGTGTTAGCGGGGATGATCTACGAGCAGTACTTC.

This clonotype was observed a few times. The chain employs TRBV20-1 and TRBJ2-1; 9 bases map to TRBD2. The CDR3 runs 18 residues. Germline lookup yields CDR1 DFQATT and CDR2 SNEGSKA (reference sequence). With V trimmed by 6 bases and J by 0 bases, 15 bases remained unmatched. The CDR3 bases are TGCAGTGCCCCGGGCGGGCTAGCGGGAAGTTCCTCCTACAATGAGCAGTTCTTC. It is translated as CSAPGGLAGSSSYNEQFF.

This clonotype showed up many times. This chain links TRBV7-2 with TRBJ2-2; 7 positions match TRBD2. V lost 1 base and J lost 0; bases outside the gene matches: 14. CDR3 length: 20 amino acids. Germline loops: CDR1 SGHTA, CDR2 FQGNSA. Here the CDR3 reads CASSLVAGAGIASNTGELFF. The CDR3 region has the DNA TGTGCCAGCAGCTTAGTGGCAGGAGCGGGAATCGCCTCGAACACCGGGGAGCTGTTTTTT.

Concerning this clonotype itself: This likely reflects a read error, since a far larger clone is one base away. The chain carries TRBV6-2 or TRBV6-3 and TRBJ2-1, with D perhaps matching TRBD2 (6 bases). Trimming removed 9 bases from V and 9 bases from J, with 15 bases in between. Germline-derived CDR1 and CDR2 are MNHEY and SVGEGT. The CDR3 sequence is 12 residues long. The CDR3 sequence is CASKEGRGEQFF. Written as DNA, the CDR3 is TGTGCCAGTAAGGAGGGCCGCGGTGAGCAGTTCTTC.

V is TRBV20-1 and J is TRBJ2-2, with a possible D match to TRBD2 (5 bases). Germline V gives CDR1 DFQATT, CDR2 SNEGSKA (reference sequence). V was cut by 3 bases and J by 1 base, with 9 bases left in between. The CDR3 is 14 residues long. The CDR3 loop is CSASESGNTGELFF. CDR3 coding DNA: TGCAGTGCTAGTGAGAGCGGGAACACCGGGGAGCTGTTTTTT.

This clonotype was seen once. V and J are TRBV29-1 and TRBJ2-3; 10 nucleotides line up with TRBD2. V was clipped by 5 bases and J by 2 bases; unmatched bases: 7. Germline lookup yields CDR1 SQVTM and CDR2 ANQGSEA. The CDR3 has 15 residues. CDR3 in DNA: TGCAGCGTTTTCAGGACTAGCGGAAACACAGATACGCAGTATTTT. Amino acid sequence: CSVFRTSGNTDTQYF.

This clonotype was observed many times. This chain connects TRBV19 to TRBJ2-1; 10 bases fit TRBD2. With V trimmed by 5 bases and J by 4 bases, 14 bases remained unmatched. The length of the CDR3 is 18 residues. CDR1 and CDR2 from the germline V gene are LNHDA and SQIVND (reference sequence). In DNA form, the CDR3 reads TGTGCCAGTAGTCCCAGATCTCCGCTAGCGGGAGTTTACAATGAGCAGTTCTTC. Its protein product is CASSPRSPLAGVYNEQFF.

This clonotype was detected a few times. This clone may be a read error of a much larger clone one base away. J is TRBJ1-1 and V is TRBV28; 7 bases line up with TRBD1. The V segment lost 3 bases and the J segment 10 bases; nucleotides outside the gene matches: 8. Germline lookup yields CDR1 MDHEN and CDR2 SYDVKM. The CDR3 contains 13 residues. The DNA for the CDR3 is TGTGCCAGCAGTTTGGTCGAGGGACAGAGAGCTTTCTTT. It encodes CASSLVEGQRAFF.

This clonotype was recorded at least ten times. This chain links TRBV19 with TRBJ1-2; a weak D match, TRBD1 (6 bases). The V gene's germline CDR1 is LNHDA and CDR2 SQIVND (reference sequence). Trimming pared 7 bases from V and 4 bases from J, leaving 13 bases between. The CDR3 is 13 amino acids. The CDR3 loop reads CASKLQGGYGYTF. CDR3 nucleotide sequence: TGTGCCAGTAAACTACAGGGAGGCTATGGCTACACCTTC. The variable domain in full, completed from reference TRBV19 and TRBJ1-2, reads DGGITQSPKYLFRKEGQNVTLSCEQNLNHDAMYWYRQDPGQGLRLIYYSQIVNDFQKGDIAEGYSVSREKKESFPLTVTSAQKNPTAFYLCASKLQGGYGYTFGSGTRLTVV.

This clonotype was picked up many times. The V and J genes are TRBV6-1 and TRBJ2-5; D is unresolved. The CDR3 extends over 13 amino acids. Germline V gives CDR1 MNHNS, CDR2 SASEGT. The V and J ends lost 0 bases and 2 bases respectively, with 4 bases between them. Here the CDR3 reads CASSEAPQETQYF. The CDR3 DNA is TGTGCCAGCAGTGAAGCCCCTCAAGAGACCCAGTACTTC.

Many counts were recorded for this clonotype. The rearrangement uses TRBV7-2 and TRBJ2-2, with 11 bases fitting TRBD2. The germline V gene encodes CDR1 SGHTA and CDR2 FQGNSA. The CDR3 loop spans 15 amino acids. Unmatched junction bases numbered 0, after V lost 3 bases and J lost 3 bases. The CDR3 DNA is TGTGCCAGCAGCTTTAGCGGGAGGGACACCGGGGAGCTGTTTTTT. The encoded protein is CASSFSGRDTGELFF.